Described below is a single TCR beta chain sequence and its context. What it binds is not known. The data stem from a study of cytomegalovirus exposure and HLA in healthy donors. Study background: Samples from HLA-typed donors yielded some 85 million unique TCRs in an early data release.

Donors counted as nominally healthy when sampled, yet unrecorded immune exposures were likely. Primers for the PCR totalled 60 Vbeta and 13 Jbeta. Profiled with immunoSEQ multiplex PCR; TCRdb holds only in-frame clones, not every one. The sample holds 100,000 or so clones, around three quarters seen once. Study findings and constraints: Accounts indicate the classifier identified cytomegalovirus status with strong specificity and sensitivity. In an earlier analysis, most TCR beta V segments were productive about 87% or about 30% of the time.

Germline V CDR1 and CDR2: SGDLS, YYNGEE. This CDR3 has 16 amino acids. The trim removed 3 bases at V and 4 bases at J, leaving 8 bases unmatched. The TCR comes from a woman aged 40 to 49 in good health and CMV-seronegative. The chain links TRBV9 to TRBJ2-3; the match to TRBD1 covers 10 bases. Material: PBMCs. The CDR3 coding sequence is TGTGCCAGCAGCGAAGTGACAGGGGGCGAGGCAGATACGCAGTATTTT. Residues: CASSEVTGGEADTQYF.